This T cell receptor (beta chain) was captured by sequencing in a study of CD8 T cells in Susac syndrome (dated by TCRdb to between 2017 and 2020). General notes on the study: Of the Susac syndrome patients who were sequenced, eight or nine were in clinical remission while more than five had clinically active disease. At the time of blood withdrawal, Susac syndrome patients were either therapy-naive, taking corticosteroids (with some also receiving IVIg), or on IVIg alone. Whether CD8+ T cell activation and differentiation in Susac syndrome was antigen driven was tested using repertoire sequencing.

The paper as a whole reports these results and caveats: The TCR sequencing and HLA analysis was acknowledged to have included a relatively small number of individuals. No clonal expansion was detected in the CD4+ T cell repertoire of Susac syndrome patients.

About this clonotype itself: This receptor's antigen is unknown. No quality values exist for individual bases; no much larger clone is one base distant.

Trimming at the junction amounts to 1 base on V and 7 bases on J, and the germline ends lie 16 bases apart. The germline V gene (reference sequence) supplies CDR1 LGHDT and CDR2 YNNKEL. From the cysteine through the phenylalanine, the CDR3 covers 15 amino acids. Only the CDR3 DNA is retained, 45 bases long and in frame from the first base. Peripheral blood CD8+ and CD4+ T cells from healthy donors, Susac syndrome patients and multiple sclerosis patients were profiled by high-throughput TCR beta sequencing. The Susac syndrome patients fulfilled recently defined diagnostic criteria for either definite or probable disease. Bulk CD8+ and CD4+ T cells were purified magnetically by negative isolation, whereas CD8+ TEMRA cells were enriched by FACS. Blood was collected in EDTA tubes and processed within 24 hours, with PBMCs isolated through density gradient centrifugation. PBMCs intended for TCR sequencing were frozen in liquid nitrogen and were later thawed in a 37 degrees C water bath. The sorted or isolated CD4+, CD8+ and CD8+ TEMRA cells reached a purity of at least 90%.

RNA was extracted using the RNeasy kit, and about 0.45 to 1 ug of the RNA was reverse transcribed with random hexamers. The immunoSEQ multiplex PCR assay, which covers 54 Vbeta and 13 Jbeta segments, was used to amplify TCR beta CDR3 regions. PCR amplification bias was corrected by using a synthetic template baseline for primer optimization and computational correction. The published analysis was carried out like this. Reads were annotated to V, D and J genes per IMGT and analyzed with immunoSEQ Analyzer, keeping only productive sequences. To calculate clonality, Shannon entropy was normalized by log2 of the number of productive unique sequences and then subtracted from one. For each patient and control, public and private clones were evaluated within the 100 most prevalent clones. Clones were defined as Susac-specific if absent from the healthy and MS cohorts, from 900 to 1,200 published viral clones and from other ImmuneACCESS disease sequences. TCRdb's own reprocessing of the public reads used fastp at Q25 and MiXCR and kept productive beta chains. For every CDR3 protein sequence, its rows merge into one entry that carries the most common genes and DNA. The V and J calls were determined by TCRdb, not by the authors. This sample has around 170,000 distinct CDR3 sequences in its table, and nearly 97% of those were observed once. 0.098% of the sample lies in the top ten.

The chain was built from TRBV3-1 and TRBJ1-1; D gene: possibly TRBD1, on 6 matching bases. The sample comprised CD4+ T cells from PBMCs. The receptor was isolated from a human donor with Susac syndrome. The bases read TGTGCCAGCAGCCAAGCGCTTGAAACAGGGATTGAAGCTTTCTTT. It translates as CASSQALETGIEAFF.